Sequencing of this T cell receptor beta chain was carried out in a study of blood T cell repertoires in COVID-19. Study processing details: Scientists estimated how many nucleated cells there were by amplifying reference gene primers. This table comes from immunoSEQ multiplex PCR, and its TCRdb copy is limited to in-frame clones, with some not included. The D gene and trimming were derived from the DNA, and the V and J assignments and clone size from that table. The sample holds around 300,000 clones, more than 75% seen once. The CDR3 covers 15 residues. Per germline, CDR1 LGHDT and CDR2 YNNKEL (reference sequence). V lost 3 bases and J lost 6, with 18 bases in between. The count of this clone is one.

Material for sequencing was PBMCs or T cells enriched from blood (not recorded which). This TCR came from a woman in her fifties or sixties in a cohort exposed to, infected with or recovered from COVID-19 (not recorded which). The V and J genes are TRBV3-1 (or the pseudogene TRBV3-2) and TRBJ2-7, with D possibly TRBD1 on 6 matching bases. CDR3 nucleotides: TGTGCCAGCAGCCATTGGGGGCAGGGCGGGCGCGAGCAGTACTTC. As protein: CASSHWGQGGREQYF.